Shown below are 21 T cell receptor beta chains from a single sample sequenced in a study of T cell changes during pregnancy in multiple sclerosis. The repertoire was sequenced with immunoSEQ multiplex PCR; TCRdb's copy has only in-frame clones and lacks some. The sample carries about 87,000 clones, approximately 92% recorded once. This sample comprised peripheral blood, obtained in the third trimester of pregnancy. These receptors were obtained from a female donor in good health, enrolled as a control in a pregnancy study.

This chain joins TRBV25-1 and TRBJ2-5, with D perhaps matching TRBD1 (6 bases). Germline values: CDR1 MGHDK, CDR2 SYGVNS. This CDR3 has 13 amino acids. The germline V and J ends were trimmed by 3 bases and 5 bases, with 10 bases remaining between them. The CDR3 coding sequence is TGTGCCAGCAGTGACTCAGGGGTGGAGACCCAGTACTTC. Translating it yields CASSDSGVETQYF.

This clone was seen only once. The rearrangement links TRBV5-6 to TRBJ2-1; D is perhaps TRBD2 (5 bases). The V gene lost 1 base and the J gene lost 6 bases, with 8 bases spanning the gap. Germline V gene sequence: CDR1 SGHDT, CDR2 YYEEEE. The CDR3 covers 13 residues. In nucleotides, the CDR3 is TGTGCCAGCAGCTTGCCTCTAGCCAATGAGCAGTTCTTC. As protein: CASSLPLANEQFF.

CDR3 residues: CASSPTGDSGANVLTF. The CDR3 nucleotides are TGTGCCAGCAGCCCCACAGGAGACTCTGGGGCCAACGTCCTGACTTTC. V usage is TRBV7-2 and J usage is TRBJ2-6; a weak D match, TRBD1 (5 bases). This CDR3 has 16 amino acids. Deletions cut 5 bases from V and 0 bases from J, with 11 bases between. Germline V gene data show CDR1 as SGHTA and CDR2 as FQGNSA.

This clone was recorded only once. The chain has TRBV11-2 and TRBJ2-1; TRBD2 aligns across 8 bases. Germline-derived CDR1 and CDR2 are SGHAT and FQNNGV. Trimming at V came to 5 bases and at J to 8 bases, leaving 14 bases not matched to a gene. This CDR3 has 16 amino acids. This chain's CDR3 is CASSPTGAGGGDEQFF. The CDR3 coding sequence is TGTGCCAGCAGCCCGACGGGGGCGGGAGGAGGCGATGAGCAGTTCTTC.

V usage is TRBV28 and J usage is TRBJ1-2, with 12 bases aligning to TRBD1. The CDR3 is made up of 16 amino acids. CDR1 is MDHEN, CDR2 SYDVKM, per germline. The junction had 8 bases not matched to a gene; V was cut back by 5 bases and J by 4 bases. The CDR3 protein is CASSNPGTGGVYGYTF. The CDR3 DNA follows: TGTGCCAGCAGTAACCCCGGGACAGGGGGCGTCTATGGCTACACCTTC.

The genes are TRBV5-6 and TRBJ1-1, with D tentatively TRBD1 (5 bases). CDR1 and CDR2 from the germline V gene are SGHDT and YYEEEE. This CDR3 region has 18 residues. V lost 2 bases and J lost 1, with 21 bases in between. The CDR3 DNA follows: TGTGCCAGCAGCTTCCGCCGGGTCCAGGGCGTCAAGAACACTGAAGCTTTCTTT. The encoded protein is CASSFRRVQGVKNTEAFF.

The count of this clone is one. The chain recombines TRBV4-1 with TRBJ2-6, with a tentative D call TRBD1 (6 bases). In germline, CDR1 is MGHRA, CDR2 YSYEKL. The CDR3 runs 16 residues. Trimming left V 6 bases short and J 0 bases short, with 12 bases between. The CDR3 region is CASSLDSVSGANVLTF. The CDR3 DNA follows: TGCGCCAGCAGTCTGGACAGTGTCTCTGGGGCCAACGTCCTGACTTTC.

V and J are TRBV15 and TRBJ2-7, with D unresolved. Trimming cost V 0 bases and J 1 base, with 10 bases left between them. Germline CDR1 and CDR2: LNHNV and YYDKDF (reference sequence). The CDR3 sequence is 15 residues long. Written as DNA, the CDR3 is TGTGCCACCAGCAGAGATTATACGGAGTCCTACGAGCAGTACTTC. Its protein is CATSRDYTESYEQYF.

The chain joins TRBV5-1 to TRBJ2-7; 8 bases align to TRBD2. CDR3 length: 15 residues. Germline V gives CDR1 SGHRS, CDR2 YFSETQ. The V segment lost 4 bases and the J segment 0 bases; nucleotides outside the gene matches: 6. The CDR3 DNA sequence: TGCGCCAGCAGCGACGGGGGGGCGAGCTCCTACGAGCAGTACTTC. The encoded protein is CASSDGGASSYEQYF.

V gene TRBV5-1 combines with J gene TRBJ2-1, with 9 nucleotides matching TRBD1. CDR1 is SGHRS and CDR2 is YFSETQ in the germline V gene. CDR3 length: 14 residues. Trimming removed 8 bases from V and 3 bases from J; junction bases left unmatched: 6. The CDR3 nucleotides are TGCGCCAGTTCCCGGACAGGGGTCTACAATGAGCAGTTCTTC. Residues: CASSRTGVYNEQFF.

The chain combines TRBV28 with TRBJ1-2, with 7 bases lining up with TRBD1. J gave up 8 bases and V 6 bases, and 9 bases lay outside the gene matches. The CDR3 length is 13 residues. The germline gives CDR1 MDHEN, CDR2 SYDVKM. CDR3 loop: CASRLTGMGGYTF. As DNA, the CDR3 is TGTGCCAGCAGATTGACAGGGATGGGCGGCTACACCTTC.

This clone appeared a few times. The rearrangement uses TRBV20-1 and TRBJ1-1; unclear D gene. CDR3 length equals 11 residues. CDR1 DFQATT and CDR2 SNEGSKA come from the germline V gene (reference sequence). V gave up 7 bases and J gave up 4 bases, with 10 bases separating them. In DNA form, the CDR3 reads TGCAGTGGAGGGAGGGCCACTGAAGCTTTCTTT. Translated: CSGGRATEAFF.

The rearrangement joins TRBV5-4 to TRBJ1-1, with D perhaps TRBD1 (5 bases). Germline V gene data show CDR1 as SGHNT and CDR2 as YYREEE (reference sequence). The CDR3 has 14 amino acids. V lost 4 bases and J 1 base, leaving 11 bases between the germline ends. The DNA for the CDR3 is TGTGCCAGCAGCCGCTATGGACAGAACACTGAAGCTTTCTTT. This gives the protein CASSRYGQNTEAFF.

The DNA of the CDR3 is TGTGCCAGCAGAACGGGACTCCTTGGGAAAAACACTGAAGCTTTCTTT. Amino acids: CASRTGLLGKNTEAFF. The chain recombines TRBV28 with TRBJ1-1, with D possibly TRBD1 on 5 matching bases. Germline loops: CDR1 MDHEN, CDR2 SYDVKM. V lost 6 bases and J lost 2, with 19 bases in between. This CDR3 has 16 residues.

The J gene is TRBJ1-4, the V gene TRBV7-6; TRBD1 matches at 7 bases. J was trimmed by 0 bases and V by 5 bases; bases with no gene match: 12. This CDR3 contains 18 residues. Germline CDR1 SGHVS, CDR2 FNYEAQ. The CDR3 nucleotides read TGTGCCAGCAGCCAGCCGGGACAGCAATTTGCAACTAATGAAAAACTGTTTTTT. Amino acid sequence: CASSQPGQQFATNEKLFF.

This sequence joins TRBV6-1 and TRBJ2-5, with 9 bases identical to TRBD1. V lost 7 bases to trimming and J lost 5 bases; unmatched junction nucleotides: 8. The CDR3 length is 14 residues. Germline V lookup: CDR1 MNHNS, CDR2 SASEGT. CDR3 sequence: CASTETGGRETQYF. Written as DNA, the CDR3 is TGTGCCAGCACTGAGACAGGGGGTCGGGAGACCCAGTACTTC.

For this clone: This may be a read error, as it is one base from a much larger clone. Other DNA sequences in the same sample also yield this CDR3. CDR3 DNA: TGTGCCAGCAGTTTGAGCGGGAGCTCCTACGAGCAGTACTTC. Amino acids: CASSLSGSSYEQYF. The J gene is TRBJ2-7, the V gene TRBV27, with 8 bases identical to TRBD2. The junction had 1 base not matched to a gene; V was cut back by 3 bases and J by 0 bases. Germline V gene data show CDR1 as MNHEY and CDR2 as SMNVEV (reference sequence). The CDR3 sequence is 14 residues long.

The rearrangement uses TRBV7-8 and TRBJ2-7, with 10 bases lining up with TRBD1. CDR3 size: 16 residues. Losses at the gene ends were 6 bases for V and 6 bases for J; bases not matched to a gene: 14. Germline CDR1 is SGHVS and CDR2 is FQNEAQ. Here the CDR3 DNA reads TGTGCCAGCAGTCATTCGCCCGGGACAGGGGATCGCGAGCAGTACTTC. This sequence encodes CASSHSPGTGDREQYF.

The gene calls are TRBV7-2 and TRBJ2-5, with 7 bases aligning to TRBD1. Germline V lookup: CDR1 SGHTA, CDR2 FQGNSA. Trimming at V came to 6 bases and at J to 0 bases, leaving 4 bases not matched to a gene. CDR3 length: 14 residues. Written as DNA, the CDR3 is TGTGCCAGCAGTCAGGACAGGTACCAAGAGACCCAGTACTTC. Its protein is CASSQDRYQETQYF.

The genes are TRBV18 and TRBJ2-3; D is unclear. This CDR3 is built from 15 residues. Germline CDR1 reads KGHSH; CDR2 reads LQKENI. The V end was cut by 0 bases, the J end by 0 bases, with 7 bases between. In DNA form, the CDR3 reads TGTGCCAGCTCACCACCTATAGAGAGCACAGATACGCAGTATTTT. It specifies CASSPPIESTDTQYF.

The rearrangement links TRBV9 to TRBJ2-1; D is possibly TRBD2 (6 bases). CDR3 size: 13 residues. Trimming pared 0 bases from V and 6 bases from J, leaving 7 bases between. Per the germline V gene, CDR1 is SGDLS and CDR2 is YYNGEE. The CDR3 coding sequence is TGTGCCAGCAGCGTAGAACTAGCCAATGAGCAGTTCTTC. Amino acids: CASSVELANEQFF. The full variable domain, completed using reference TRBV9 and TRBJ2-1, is DSGVTQTPKHLITATGQRVTLRCSPRSGDLSVYWYQQSLDQGLQFLIQYYNGEERAKGNILERFSAQQFPDLHSELNLSSLELGDSALYFCASSVELANEQFFGPGTRLTVL.